The 26 T cell receptor beta chains in this list originate from one sample, sequenced in a study of blood T cell repertoires in COVID-19. Data came from immunoSEQ multiplex PCR; TCRdb stores just in-frame clones and leaves some out. This sample has more than 200,000 clones, with 80% found just once. The sequencing input was PBMCs or T cells enriched from blood (not recorded which). The origin of the receptors is a woman aged 40 to 50 with acute COVID-19.

This clone was seen ten or more times. The V call is TRBV10-3, the J call TRBJ1-5; tentative D call: TRBD1 (5 bases). The CDR3 consists of 14 residues. Germline loops: CDR1 ENHRY, CDR2 SYGVKD. V lost 7 bases to trimming and J lost 2 bases, with 12 bases between them. CDR3 protein: CAINPEGRNQPQHF. The CDR3 DNA follows: TGTGCCATCAACCCGGAGGGACGCAATCAGCCCCAGCATTTT.

The rearrangement links TRBV6-5 to TRBJ1-2; D is unresolved. V was trimmed by 5 bases and J by 6 bases, leaving 7 bases between them. Germline CDR1 is MNHEY and CDR2 is SVGAGI. CDR3 length: 11 amino acids. This CDR3 is CASSQNDGYTF. CDR3 coding DNA: TGTGCCAGCAGTCAGAACGATGGCTACACCTTC.

The chain couples TRBV7-6 to TRBJ2-3, with a weak D call TRBD1 (7 bases). The CDR3 totals 15 residues. Looked up from germline, CDR1 is SGHVS and CDR2 is FNYEAQ. V was pared by 4 bases and J by 2 bases, with 13 bases between. The CDR3 DNA reads as TGTGCCAGCAGCTCGAGACAGGGACTCACAGATACGCAGTATTTT. Its translation: CASSSRQGLTDTQYF.

The V and J genes are TRBV6-1 and TRBJ1-1; TRBD1 might be the D (5 bases). The CDR3 is 14 amino acids. Per germline, CDR1 MNHNS and CDR2 SASEGT. Trimming left V 2 bases short and J 3 bases short, with 10 bases between. Written as DNA, the CDR3 is TGTGCCAGCAGTGAACAGGGCCTGTACACTGAAGCTTTCTTT. This sequence encodes CASSEQGLYTEAFF.

As DNA, the CDR3 is TGTGCCACCAGCAGAGGGACCCGGACCGGGGGGCAGACTTTCTTT. Translating gives CATSRGTRTGGQTFF. The chain combines TRBV15 with TRBJ1-1, with a tentative D call TRBD1 (6 bases). There are 15 residues in the CDR3. Germline loops: CDR1 LNHNV, CDR2 YYDKDF (reference sequence). V was clipped by 1 base and J by 12 bases, with 21 bases between them.

This clone appeared once. The chain's CDR3 is CASSQVGLAGDTDTQYF. The CDR3 DNA follows: TGTGCCAGCAGCCAAGTAGGTCTAGCGGGGGACACAGATACGCAGTATTTT. This chain links TRBV3-1 (or the pseudogene TRBV3-2) with TRBJ2-3; 10 bases are a match to TRBD2. Germline V gene lookup returns CDR1 LGHDT and CDR2 YNNKEL (reference sequence). V shed 1 base and J 2 bases; nucleotides not matched to a gene: 6. The CDR3 is 17 amino acids.

CDR3 loop: CASNQRGAGELFF. DNA for the CDR3: TGTGCCAGCAACCAAAGGGGCGCCGGGGAGCTGTTTTTT. The genes are TRBV7-8 and TRBJ2-2, with D possibly TRBD1 on 5 matching bases. CDR1 is SGHVS, CDR2 FQNEAQ, per germline. V was pared by 7 bases and J by 6 bases, with 12 bases between. The CDR3 sequence is 13 residues long.

This rearrangement joins TRBV24-1 to TRBJ2-3; D may be TRBD1 (5 bases). The germline V gene encodes CDR1 KGHDR and CDR2 SFDVKD. The CDR3 length is 13 residues. V was clipped by 7 bases and J by 4 bases, with 11 bases between them. Here the CDR3 reads CATRGQYADTQYF. The CDR3 DNA reads TGTGCCACCAGGGGGCAGTACGCAGATACGCAGTATTTT.

This chain joins TRBV7-6 and TRBJ2-5, with 7 bases aligning to TRBD2. Germline CDR1 is SGHVS and CDR2 is FNYEAQ. The junction had 7 bases not matched to a gene; V was cut back by 1 base and J by 5 bases. The CDR3 has 15 amino acids. Here the CDR3 reads CASSLVGGIGETQYF. The CDR3 DNA reads TGTGCCAGCAGCTTAGTGGGGGGGATCGGGGAGACCCAGTACTTC.

This sequence joins TRBV27 and TRBJ1-1, with D unresolved. V gave up 7 bases and J gave up 7 bases, with 13 bases separating them. Per germline, CDR1 MNHEY and CDR2 SMNVEV (reference sequence). The CDR3 totals 12 residues. DNA of the CDR3: TGTGCCAGCATCTCCGTTCTAAATGAAGCTTTCTTT. It translates to CASISVLNEAFF.

This clone has a count of ten or more. The chain has TRBV19 and TRBJ2-7; TRBD2 matches at 7 bases. This CDR3 contains 14 residues. Germline V gives CDR1 LNHDA, CDR2 SQIVND (reference sequence). Trimming at V came to 4 bases and at J to 6 bases, leaving 9 bases not matched to a gene. Here the CDR3 reads CASSTPGLEPEQYF. The CDR3 nucleotides are TGTGCCAGTAGTACCCCTGGACTAGAACCCGAGCAGTACTTC.

This chain connects TRBV9 to TRBJ2-2, with D possibly being TRBD1 (5 bases). The CDR3 is 15 amino acids. Trimming removed 3 bases from V and 2 bases from J, with 11 bases in between. Germline V CDR1 and CDR2: SGDLS, YYNGEE. CDR3 coding DNA: TGTGCCAGCAGCGCCCGGACAAGCAACACCGGGGAGCTGTTTTTT. This translates into CASSARTSNTGELFF.

V usage is TRBV28 and J usage is TRBJ1-3, with TRBD1 matching 12 bases. Trimming took 2 bases from V and 2 from J; bases not matched to a gene: 1. Germline CDR1 reads MDHEN; CDR2 reads SYDVKM. The CDR3 runs 16 residues. The DNA of the CDR3 is TGTGCCAGCAGTTTAGGGACAGGGGGCCCTGGAAACACCATATATTTT. This encodes CASSLGTGGPGNTIYF.

This clone has a single count. J is TRBJ2-1 and V is TRBV3-1 (or the pseudogene TRBV3-2), with TRBD2 matching over 7 bases. The germline gives CDR1 LGHDT, CDR2 YNNKEL (reference sequence). Trimming at V came to 4 bases and at J to 2 bases, leaving 8 bases not matched to a gene. The CDR3 consists of 16 residues. The CDR3, as DNA: TGTGCCAGCAGCCGACTACTAGCGACCACCTACAATGAGCAGTTCTTC. It translates to CASSRLLATTYNEQFF.

This clone showed up many times. DNA of the CDR3: TGTGCCAGCAGTAGAGCCGGGACAGTATTGAGACAGCCCCAGCATTTT. Its translation is CASSRAGTVLRQPQHF. The rearrangement links TRBV27 to TRBJ1-5; 7 bases align to TRBD1. This CDR3 has 16 amino acids. The V segment lost 5 bases and the J segment 7 bases; nucleotides outside the gene matches: 14. Germline CDR1 is MNHEY and CDR2 is SMNVEV (reference sequence).

DNA for the CDR3: TGTGCCAGCAGCGTAGTCAGTTCTGGAAACACCATATATTTT. It is translated as CASSVVSSGNTIYF. The rearrangement links TRBV9 to TRBJ1-3; no reliable D call. The V gene's germline CDR1 is SGDLS and CDR2 YYNGEE. V shed 0 bases and J shed 1 base, with 5 bases lying between them. CDR3 size: 14 residues.

The V and J genes are TRBV6-5 and TRBJ1-1, with D possibly TRBD1 on 5 matching bases. Germline assignment: CDR1 MNHEY and CDR2 SVGAGI. The germline V and J ends were trimmed by 0 bases and 6 bases, with 11 bases remaining between them. This CDR3 is 14 amino acids long. The CDR3 DNA reads TGTGCCAGCAGTTACTCAGGGGCTCGACCTGAAGCTTTCTTT. The encoded protein is CASSYSGARPEAFF.

This chain connects TRBV19 to TRBJ2-5; TRBD2 is a possible D gene (5 bases). In germline, CDR1 is LNHDA, CDR2 SQIVND (reference sequence). The length of the CDR3 is 14 residues. The germline V and J ends were trimmed by 7 bases and 5 bases, with 17 bases remaining between them. The CDR3 sequence is CASTTSGATETQYF. The CDR3 bases are TGTGCCAGTACAACCAGCGGAGCGACGGAGACCCAGTACTTC.

CDR3: CSVVGDRGWITEAFF. DNA for the CDR3: TGCAGCGTTGTGGGGGACAGGGGCTGGATCACTGAAGCTTTCTTT. The chain links TRBV29-1 to TRBJ1-1; 10 bases fit TRBD1. With 4 bases clipped from V and 4 bases from J, the junction kept 9 bases outside the gene matches. The germline gives CDR1 SQVTM, CDR2 ANQGSEA. CDR3 size: 15 residues.

J is TRBJ2-3 and V is TRBV29-1, with 9 bases that match TRBD1. The junction had 10 bases not matched to a gene; V was cut back by 0 bases and J by 3 bases. Germline V lookup: CDR1 SQVTM, CDR2 ANQGSEA. The CDR3 has 17 amino acids. CDR3 sequence: CSVEDPDRGEGTDTQYF. The CDR3 nucleotides read TGCAGCGTTGAAGATCCAGACAGGGGGGAAGGGACAGATACGCAGTATTTT.

The chain combines TRBV6-5 with TRBJ1-3; no definite D call. The CDR3 extends over 15 amino acids. The germline V gene has CDR1 MNHEY and CDR2 SVGAGI. Trimming took off 0 bases at V and 1 base at J, with 7 bases between the two ends. The CDR3 DNA is TGTGCCAGCAGTTACTCCTCGGGTTCTGGAAACACCATATATTTT. Amino acids: CASSYSSGSGNTIYF.

The rearrangement joins TRBV4-1 to TRBJ1-2; a possible D gene is TRBD1 (5 bases). CDR3 length: 18 residues. V lost 1 base and J 4 bases, leaving 22 bases between the germline ends. Looked up from germline, CDR1 is MGHRA and CDR2 is YSYEKL. DNA for the CDR3: TGCGCCAGCAGCCAAGCCCTAATAGGGACTGCAGGTTCCTATGGCTACACCTTC. Translated: CASSQALIGTAGSYGYTF.

This clone appeared a few times. The V gene is TRBV5-1, the J gene TRBJ2-7; 7 positions agree with TRBD2. Germline assignment: CDR1 SGHRS and CDR2 YFSETQ. With 4 bases clipped from V and 3 bases from J, the junction kept 10 bases outside the gene matches. The CDR3 extends over 15 amino acids. The CDR3 sequence is CASSPRQGGYYEQYF. The CDR3 nucleotides read TGCGCCAGCAGCCCCAGGCAGGGAGGGTACTACGAGCAGTACTTC.

In this sample, this clone turned up a few times. This chain uses TRBV25-1 with TRBJ1-4; tentative D call: TRBD1 (5 bases). In germline, CDR1 is MGHDK, CDR2 SYGVNS. V was pared by 1 base and J by 3 bases, with 9 bases between. CDR3 length: 15 amino acids. CDR3 DNA sequence: TGTGCCAGCAGTGAATCCAGGGCACCTAATGAAAAACTGTTTTTT. Translating gives CASSESRAPNEKLFF.

This clone occurred once. The chain combines TRBV19 with TRBJ1-6; 7 nucleotides agree with TRBD1. The V gene's germline CDR1 is LNHDA and CDR2 SQIVND (reference sequence). J was trimmed by 0 bases and V by 7 bases; bases with no gene match: 3. This CDR3 has 15 residues. In DNA form, the CDR3 reads TGTGCCAGTATGGGACAGAGCTCCTATAATTCACCCCTCCACTTT. Translating it yields CASMGQSSYNSPLHF.

In its sample, this clone was seen a few times. Here the CDR3 reads CASSVRRGQGGDTQYF. The DNA of the CDR3 is TGTGCCAGTAGTGTCCGCCGGGGACAAGGGGGCGATACGCAGTATTTT. The chain carries TRBV19 and TRBJ2-3, with 7 bases fitting TRBD1. Trimming cost V 5 bases and J 6 bases; bases outside gene matches: 14. The CDR3 sequence is 16 residues long. Germline CDR1 LNHDA, CDR2 SQIVND (reference sequence).